The rows below give T cell receptor beta chains drawn from one sample of a study of blood T cell repertoires in COVID-19. Repertoires were generated with immunoSEQ multiplex PCR, while TCRdb's copy carries only in-frame clones and drops some. In the table there are 81,000 or so clones, about 82% of which are singletons. Sequencing used peripheral blood. The receptors here all came from a man aged 45-60 years with active COVID-19. The CDR3 runs from the conserved cysteine through the conserved F or W. D genes are given only for firm matches. Where a row states a size, it is once, few, many or the class of an expanded clone; other rows omit it.

V	D	size	J	CDR3	DNA
TRBV4-1	-	once	TRBJ1-2	CASSPLGRPDYGYTF	TGCGCCAGCAGCCCGTTAGGCAGGCCCGACTATGGCTACACCTTC
TRBV5-1	TRBD1	-	TRBJ1-2	CASSLQGARDGYTF	TGCGCCAGCAGCCTGCAGGGGGCTCGGGATGGCTACACCTTC
TRBV4-1	TRBD1	-	TRBJ1-4	CASSQQGQRSEKLFF	TGCGCCAGCAGCCAACAGGGACAGAGGAGCGAAAAACTGTTTTTT
TRBV18	-	-	TRBJ1-6	CASSVAVNNSPLHF	TGTGCCAGCTCAGTGGCAGTCAATAATTCACCCCTCCACTTT
TRBV9	TRBD1	-	TRBJ1-1	CASSNRDRGRIATEAFF	TGTGCCAGCAGCAACCGGGACAGGGGGCGCATAGCGACTGAAGCTTTCTTT
TRBV7-9	TRBD2	-	TRBJ2-1	CASSFGGGVNSYNEQFF	TGTGCCAGCAGCTTTGGCGGGGGGGTCAACTCCTACAATGAGCAGTTCTTC
TRBV2	TRBD2	once	TRBJ2-2	CASNRLAGVGTGELFF	TGTGCCAGCAATCGTCTAGCGGGAGTTGGTACCGGGGAGCTGTTTTTT
TRBV9	-	once	TRBJ1-1	CASSLGHFNTEAFF	TGTGCCAGCAGCTTGGGACACTTCAACACTGAAGCTTTCTTT
TRBV9	TRBD2	-	TRBJ2-1	CASSRSLPLAGGGNEQFF	TGTGCCAGCAGCAGGAGCCTCCCTTTAGCGGGGGGCGGGAATGAGCAGTTCTTC
TRBV12-3/TRBV12-4	-	-	TRBJ2-5	CASSSRDIETQYF	TGTGCCAGCAGTTCTCGGGACATAGAGACCCAGTACTTC
TRBV7-2	TRBD1	-	TRBJ2-5	CASSFQGAQTQYF	TGTGCCAGCAGCTTTCAGGGGGCACAGACCCAGTACTTC
TRBV29-1	-	once	TRBJ2-7	CSVVEGVPSYPSLHEQYF	TGCAGCGTTGTGGAAGGGGTCCCCTCCTACCCGTCGCTCCACGAGCAGTACTTC
TRBV3-1/TRBV3-2	TRBD1	once	TRBJ1-6	CASSRYRGFNSPLHF	TGTGCCAGCAGCCGTTACAGGGGGTTTAATTCACCCCTCCACTTT
TRBV5-1	TRBD2	once	TRBJ2-2	CASSWGERGTGELFF	TGCGCCAGCAGCTGGGGGGAGCGGGGCACCGGGGAGCTGTTTTTT
TRBV5-4	-	-	TRBJ2-3	CASSQRQITDTQYF	TGTGCCAGCAGCCAGAGACAAATCACAGATACGCAGTATTTT
TRBV28	-	-	TRBJ1-1	CALVPRGGAEAFF	TGTGCCCTTGTGCCGCGGGGCGGGGCTGAAGCTTTCTTT